Given below is one T cell receptor beta chain in context. These data come from a study of Tregs in tolerant kidney transplant recipients. Mixed chimerism was transient after nonmyeloablative marrow transplants from related graft donors. Sequencing used immunoSEQ multiplex PCR; TCRdb keeps in-frame clones, though not all of them. The sample consists of tens of thousands of clones, under 95% of them appearing once. V was clipped by 10 bases and J by 8 bases; unmatched bases: 12. The CDR3 runs 14 residues. Germline V lookup: CDR1 ENHRY, CDR2 SYGVKD. The V gene is TRBV10-3, the J gene TRBJ2-1; TRBD2 matches at 9 bases. This sequence originates from a human patient who received a combined kidney and bone marrow transplant. Some T cells may originate from the graft donor. Sequences were derived from CD4+ T cells from blood (PBMCs), sampled 12 months after the transplant. CDR3 nucleotide sequence: TGTGCCACTGAAGTAGGGACTAGCAAGGATGAGCAGTTCTTC. Translating gives CATEVGTSKDEQFF.